This T cell receptor (beta chain) originates from a study of blood T cell repertoires in COVID-19. Whole-study context: Samples of COVID-19 (acute and convalescent) were obtained from the United States, Italy and Spain. Sources were T cells, B-cell-depleted T cells, or PBMCs; the material itself was cDNA or gDNA.

The CDR3 length is 14 residues. Per the germline V gene, CDR1 is ENHRY and CDR2 is SYGVKD. V lost 7 bases and J 2 bases, leaving 13 bases between the germline ends. Everyone who took part was roughly 18 to 89 years old, and they came from about two dozen US areas. In the source study's methods: It was from reference gene primer amplification that nucleated cell counts were estimated. Produced via immunoSEQ multiplex PCR; TCRdb's table is partial and in-frame only. Clonal size and the V and J genes are those of that table, whereas D and trimming came from the DNA. The table has about 310,000 clones, roughly 90% seen once.

The sequencing sample was made of PBMCs or T cells enriched from blood (not recorded which). The J gene is TRBJ2-3, the V gene TRBV10-3; D gene ambiguous. The clonotype was recovered from a woman aged 40 to 50 who had recovered from COVID-19. The CDR3 sequence: CAINRGSDTDTQYF. In DNA, the CDR3 is TGTGCCATCAATCGTGGTAGTGACACAGATACGCAGTATTTT.